The source of this T cell receptor (beta chain) is a study of T cell responses to AZD1222 COVID-19 vaccine. At the level of the study: Second-dose intervals near 4 or 12 weeks were combined. Findings and caveats of the study: Two doses of AZD1222 preceded a rise in Spike-specific TCR breadth and depth. Sampling captured repertoires only after the peak T cell response. Only six individuals given AZD1222 were seropositive at baseline.

As to this clone: What it binds is not known.

TCRdb's table, derived via immunoSEQ multiplex PCR, lists solely in-frame clones and lacks some. The table includes approximately 260,000 clones, approximately 95% detected once. The sample in question was peripheral blood, obtained on day 0 of AZD1222 vaccination. The receptor was derived from an adult in good health.

In DNA form, the CDR3 reads TGCGCCAGCAGCTTGGGCGGCAACGGGGCTGGAAACACCATATATTTT. The encoded protein is CASSLGGNGAGNTIYF. The chain recombines TRBV5-1 with TRBJ1-3; D gene uncertain. The length of the CDR3 is 16 residues. Trimming stripped 0 bases from V and 2 bases from J, with 12 bases between. CDR1 is SGHRS, CDR2 YFSETQ, per germline.